The entry below gives a single T cell receptor (beta chain) sequence along with its context. The target antigen is unknown. This sample was included in a study of CD8 T cells in ankylosing spondylitis. Study observations and caveats: Characteristic of ankylosing spondylitis blood, it appeared, was a TCR beta motif comprising several highly homologous variants. Disease-linked clones reportedly showed significant enrichment in matched ankylosing spondylitis synovial fluid. With a CD8+ phenotype, disease-linked clones were relatively rare in peripheral blood. Earlier authors reported some of these motif variants in reactive arthritis synovial fluid and blood.

It was by quantitative 5'-RACE with molecular barcodes that TCR beta libraries were made. TCRdb analysed the 5' RACE reads with MiXCR anew, one entry per CDR3 protein. The data hold 200,000 to 250,000 distinct CDR3 sequences, with 15% to 20% observed a single time. Sample: blood, either unsorted or a sorted T cell fraction (not recorded which). This receptor was identified in a male donor with ankylosing spondylitis.

The CDR3, as DNA: TGCGCCAGCAGCCCCGAGGGAAATCCGAACACTGAAGCTTTCTTT. This encodes CASSPEGNPNTEAFF. The gene calls are TRBV4-1 and TRBJ1-1; no clear D gene. The CDR3 covers 15 residues. Germline CDR1 and CDR2: MGHRA and YSYEKL. V lost 4 bases and J 1 base, leaving 13 bases between the germline ends.